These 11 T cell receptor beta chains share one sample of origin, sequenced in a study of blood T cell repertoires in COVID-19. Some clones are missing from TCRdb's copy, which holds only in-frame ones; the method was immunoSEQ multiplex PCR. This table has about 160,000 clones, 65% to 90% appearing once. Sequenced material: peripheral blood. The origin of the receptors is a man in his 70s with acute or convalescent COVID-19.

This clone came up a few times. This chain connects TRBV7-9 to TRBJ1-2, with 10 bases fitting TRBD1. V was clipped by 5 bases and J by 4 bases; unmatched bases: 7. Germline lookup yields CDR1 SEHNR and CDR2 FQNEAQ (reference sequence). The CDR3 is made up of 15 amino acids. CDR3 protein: CASSGGQGLGYGYTF. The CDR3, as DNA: TGTGCCAGCAGCGGGGGACAGGGGCTCGGCTATGGCTACACCTTC.

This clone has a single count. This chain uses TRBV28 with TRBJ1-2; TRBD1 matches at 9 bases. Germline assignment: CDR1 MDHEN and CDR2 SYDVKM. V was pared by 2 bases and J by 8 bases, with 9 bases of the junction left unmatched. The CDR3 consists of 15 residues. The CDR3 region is CASSLPSTGGHGYTF. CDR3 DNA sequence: TGTGCCAGCAGTTTACCCAGCACAGGGGGCCACGGCTACACCTTC.

The CDR3 nucleotides read TGCGCCAGCAGCTTGGTTCCGAGCTCCTACGAGCAGTACTTC. Translated: CASSLVPSSYEQYF. This chain joins TRBV5-1 and TRBJ2-7; D is unclear. CDR1 is SGHRS and CDR2 is YFSETQ in the germline V gene. The CDR3 is 14 amino acids. The V end was cut by 0 bases, the J end by 0 bases, with 7 bases between.

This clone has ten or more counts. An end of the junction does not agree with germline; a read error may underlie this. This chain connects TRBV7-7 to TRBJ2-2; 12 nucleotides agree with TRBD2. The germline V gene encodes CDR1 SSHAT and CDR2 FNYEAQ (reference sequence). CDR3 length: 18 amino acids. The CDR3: CASSETGTSGLNTGELFF. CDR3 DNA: TGTGCTAGCAGCGAAACCGGGACTAGCGGGCTGAACACCGGGGAGCTGTTTTTT.

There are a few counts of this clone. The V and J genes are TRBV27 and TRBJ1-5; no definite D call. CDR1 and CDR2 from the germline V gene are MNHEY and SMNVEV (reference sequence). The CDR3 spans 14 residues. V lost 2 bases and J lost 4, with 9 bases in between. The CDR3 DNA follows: TGTGCCAGCAGTTTAGGCAGGAAGAATCAGCCCCAGCATTTT. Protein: CASSLGRKNQPQHF.

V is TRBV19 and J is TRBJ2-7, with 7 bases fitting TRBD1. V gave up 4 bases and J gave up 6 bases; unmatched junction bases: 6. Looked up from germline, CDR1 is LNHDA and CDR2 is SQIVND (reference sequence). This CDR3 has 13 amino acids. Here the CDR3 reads CASSRDRAGEQYF. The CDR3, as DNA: TGTGCCAGTAGTAGGGACAGAGCAGGCGAGCAGTACTTC.

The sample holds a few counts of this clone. The CDR3 sequence: CASDFGAGGVDTQYF. CDR3 DNA: TGTGCCAGCGACTTCGGGGCGGGAGGGGTAGATACGCAGTATTTT. This rearrangement joins TRBV2 to TRBJ2-3, with 9 bases that match TRBD2. There are 15 residues in the CDR3. The germline CDR1 and CDR2 sequences are SNHLY and FYNNEI. With 8 bases clipped from V and 5 bases from J, the junction kept 11 bases outside the gene matches.

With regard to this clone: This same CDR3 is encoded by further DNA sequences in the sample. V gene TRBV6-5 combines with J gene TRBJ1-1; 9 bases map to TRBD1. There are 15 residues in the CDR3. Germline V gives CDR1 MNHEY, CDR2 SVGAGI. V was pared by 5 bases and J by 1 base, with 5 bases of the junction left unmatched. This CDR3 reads CASSKRQGGNTEAFF. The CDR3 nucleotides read TGTGCCAGCAGTAAACGACAGGGGGGGAACACTGAAGCTTTCTTT.

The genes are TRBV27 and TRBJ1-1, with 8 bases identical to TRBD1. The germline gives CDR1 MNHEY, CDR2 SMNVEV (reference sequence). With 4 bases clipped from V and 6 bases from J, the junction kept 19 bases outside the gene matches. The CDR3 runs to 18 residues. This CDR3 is CASSSGRTGQPFSPEAFF. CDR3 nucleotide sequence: TGTGCCAGCAGTTCCGGCAGGACAGGGCAGCCTTTTTCGCCTGAAGCTTTCTTT.

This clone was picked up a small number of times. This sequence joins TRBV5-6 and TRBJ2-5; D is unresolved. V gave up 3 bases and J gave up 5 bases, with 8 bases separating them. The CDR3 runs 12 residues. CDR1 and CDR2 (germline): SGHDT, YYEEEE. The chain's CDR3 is CASSSQVETQYF. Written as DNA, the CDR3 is TGTGCCAGCAGCTCCCAGGTTGAGACCCAGTACTTC.

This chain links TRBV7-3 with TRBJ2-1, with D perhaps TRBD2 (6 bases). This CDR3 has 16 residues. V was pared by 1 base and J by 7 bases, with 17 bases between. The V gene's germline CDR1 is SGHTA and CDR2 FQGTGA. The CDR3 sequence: CASSLNPGGVGNEQFF. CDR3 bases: TGTGCCAGCAGCTTAAACCCTGGCGGGGTTGGGAATGAGCAGTTCTTC. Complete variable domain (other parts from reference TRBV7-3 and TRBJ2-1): GAGVSQTPSNKVTEKGKYVELRCDPISGHTALYWYRQSLGQGPEFLIYFQGTGAADDSGLPNDRFFAVRPEGSVSTLKIQRTERGDSAVYLCASSLNPGGVGNEQFFGPGTRLTVL.